This is a list of T cell receptor beta chains from one sample in a study of T cell responses to AZD1222 COVID-19 vaccine. Sequenced by immunoSEQ multiplex PCR; TCRdb stores in-frame clones only, minus some. The sample has 150,000 or so clones; approximately 90% are singletons. Sequencing was performed on peripheral blood, taken on day 0 of AZD1222 vaccination. The receptors stem from an adult in good health. Both conserved end residues are part of each CDR3. D genes are given only for firm matches. Size values are once, few and many counts, or a class for expanded clones, and some rows have none.

CDR3 protein,CDR3 DNA,J gene,clone size,V gene,D gene
CAWSVLTGGPYEQYF,TGTGCCTGGAGTGTACTGACAGGGGGGCCCTACGAGCAGTACTTC,TRBJ2-7,-,TRBV30,TRBD1
CASKSGRPTTDTQYF,TGTGCCTCAAAGAGCGGGCGCCCCACCACAGATACGCAGTATTTT,TRBJ2-3,once,TRBV28,-
CKGKGTQYF,TGTAAGGGGAAGGGTACGCAGTATTTT,TRBJ2-3,-,TRBV30,-
CASSYAYSSTDTQYF,TGTGCCAGCAGTTACGCATATTCTAGCACAGATACGCAGTATTTT,TRBJ2-3,-,TRBV6-5,-
CATKPGHVSYEQYF,TGTGCCACCAAACCGGGACACGTATCCTACGAGCAGTACTTC,TRBJ2-7,-,TRBV6-5,-
CASSLDRASGSTTEAFF,TGTGCCAGCAGCCTCGACAGGGCCTCGGGGTCAACCACTGAAGCTTTCTTT,TRBJ1-1,-,TRBV6-2/TRBV6-3,TRBD1
CASSIVRAGELFF,TGTGCCAGCAGCATAGTCAGAGCCGGGGAGCTGTTTTTT,TRBJ2-2,-,TRBV7-3,-
CASSQWTGRETQYF,TGTGCCAGCAGCCAATGGACAGGGCGAGAGACCCAGTACTTC,TRBJ2-5,-,TRBV14,TRBD1
CASSRQGGATNEKLFF,TGTGCCAGCAGTCGACAGGGTGGAGCAACTAATGAAAAACTGTTTTTT,TRBJ1-4,-,TRBV2,TRBD1
CASSFTGGYGYTF,TGTGCCAGCAGCTTCACAGGCGGCTATGGCTACACCTTC,TRBJ1-2,-,TRBV9,-
CATSKGREAGETQYF,TGTGCCACCAGCAAAGGACGGGAAGCGGGGGAGACCCAGTACTTC,TRBJ2-5,-,TRBV15,TRBD2
CASSSSAGDTYEQYF,TGTGCCAGCAGCTCCTCGGCAGGGGATACCTACGAGCAGTACTTC,TRBJ2-7,-,TRBV11-2,-
CASSEEGRGQPQHF,TGTGCCAGCAGTGAGGAGGGCCGGGGTCAGCCCCAGCATTTT,TRBJ1-5,once,TRBV6-1,-
CASSQGLAGLYEQYF,TGTGCCAGCAGCCAAGGACTAGCGGGATTATACGAGCAGTACTTC,TRBJ2-7,-,TRBV3-1/TRBV3-2,TRBD2
CASSESRGKTEAFF,TGTGCCAGCAGTGAATCCAGGGGTAAGACTGAAGCTTTCTTT,TRBJ1-1,-,TRBV6-1,-
CAISGQGFDYTF,TGTGCCATCAGTGGCCAGGGTTTTGACTACACCTTC,TRBJ1-2,-,TRBV10-3,-
CASSLTGLAGANEQFF,TGTGCCAGCAGCTTAACGGGACTAGCGGGAGCGAATGAGCAGTTCTTC,TRBJ2-1,once,TRBV7-3,TRBD2